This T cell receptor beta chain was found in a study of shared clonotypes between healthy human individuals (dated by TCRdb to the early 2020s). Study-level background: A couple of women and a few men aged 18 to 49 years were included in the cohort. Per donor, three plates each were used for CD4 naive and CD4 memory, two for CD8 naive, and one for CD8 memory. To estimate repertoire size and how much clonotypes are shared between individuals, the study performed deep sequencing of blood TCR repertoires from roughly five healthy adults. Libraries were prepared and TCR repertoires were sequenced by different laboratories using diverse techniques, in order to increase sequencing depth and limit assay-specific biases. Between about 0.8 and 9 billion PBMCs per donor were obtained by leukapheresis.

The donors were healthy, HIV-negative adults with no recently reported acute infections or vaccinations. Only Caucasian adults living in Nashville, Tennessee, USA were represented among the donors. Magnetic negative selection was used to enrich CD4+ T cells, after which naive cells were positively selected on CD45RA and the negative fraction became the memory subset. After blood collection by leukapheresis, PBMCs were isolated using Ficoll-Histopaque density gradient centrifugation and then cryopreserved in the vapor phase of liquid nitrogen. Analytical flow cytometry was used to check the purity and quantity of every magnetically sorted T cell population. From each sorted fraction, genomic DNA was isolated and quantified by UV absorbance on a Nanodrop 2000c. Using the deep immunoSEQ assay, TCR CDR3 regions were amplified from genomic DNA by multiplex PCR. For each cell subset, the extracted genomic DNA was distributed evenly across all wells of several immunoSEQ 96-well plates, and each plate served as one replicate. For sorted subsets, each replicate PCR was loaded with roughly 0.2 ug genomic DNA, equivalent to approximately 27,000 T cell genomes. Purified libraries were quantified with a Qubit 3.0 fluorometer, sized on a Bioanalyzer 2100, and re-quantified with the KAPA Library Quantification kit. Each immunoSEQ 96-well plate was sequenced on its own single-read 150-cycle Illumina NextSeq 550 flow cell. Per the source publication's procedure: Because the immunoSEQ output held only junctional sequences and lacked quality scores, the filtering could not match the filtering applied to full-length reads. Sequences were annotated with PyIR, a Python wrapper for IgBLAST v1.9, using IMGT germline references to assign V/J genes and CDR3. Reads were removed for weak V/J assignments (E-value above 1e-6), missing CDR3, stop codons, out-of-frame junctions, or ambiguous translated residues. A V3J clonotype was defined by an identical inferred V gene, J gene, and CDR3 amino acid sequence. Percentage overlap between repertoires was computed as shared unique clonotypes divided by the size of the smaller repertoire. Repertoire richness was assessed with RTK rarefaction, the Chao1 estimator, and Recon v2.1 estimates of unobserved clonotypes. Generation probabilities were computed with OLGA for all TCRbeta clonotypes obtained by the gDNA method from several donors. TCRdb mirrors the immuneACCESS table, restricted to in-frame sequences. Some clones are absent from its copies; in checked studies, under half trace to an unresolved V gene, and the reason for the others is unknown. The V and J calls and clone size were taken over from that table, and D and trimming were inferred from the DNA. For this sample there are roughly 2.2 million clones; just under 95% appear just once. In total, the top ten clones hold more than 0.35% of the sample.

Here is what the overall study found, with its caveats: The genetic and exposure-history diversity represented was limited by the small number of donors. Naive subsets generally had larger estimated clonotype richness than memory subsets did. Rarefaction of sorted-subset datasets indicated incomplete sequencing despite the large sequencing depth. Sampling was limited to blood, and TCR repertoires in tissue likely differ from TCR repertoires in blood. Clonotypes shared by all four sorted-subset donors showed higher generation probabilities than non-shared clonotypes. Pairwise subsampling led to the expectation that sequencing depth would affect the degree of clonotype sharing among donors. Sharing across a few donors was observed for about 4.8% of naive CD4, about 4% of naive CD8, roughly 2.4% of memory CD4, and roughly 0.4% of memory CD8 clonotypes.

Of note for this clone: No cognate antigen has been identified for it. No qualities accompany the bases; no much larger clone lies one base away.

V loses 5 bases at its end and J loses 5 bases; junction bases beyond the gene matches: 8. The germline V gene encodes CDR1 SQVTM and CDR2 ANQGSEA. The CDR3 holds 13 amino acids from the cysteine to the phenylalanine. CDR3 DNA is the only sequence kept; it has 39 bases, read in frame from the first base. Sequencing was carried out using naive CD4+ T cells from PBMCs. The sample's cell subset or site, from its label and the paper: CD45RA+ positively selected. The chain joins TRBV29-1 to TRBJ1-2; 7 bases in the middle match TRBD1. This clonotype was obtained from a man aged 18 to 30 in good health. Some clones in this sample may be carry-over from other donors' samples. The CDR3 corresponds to CSVIGQERYGYTF. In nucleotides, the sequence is TGCAGCGTTATCGGACAGGAACGATATGGCTACACCTTC. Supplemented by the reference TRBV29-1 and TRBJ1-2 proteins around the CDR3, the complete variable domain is SAVISQKPSRDICQRGTSLTIQCQVDSQVTMMFWYRQQPGQSLTLIATANQGSEATYESGFVIDKFPISRPNLTFSTLTVSNMSPEDSSIYLCSVIGQERYGYTFGSGTRLTVV.